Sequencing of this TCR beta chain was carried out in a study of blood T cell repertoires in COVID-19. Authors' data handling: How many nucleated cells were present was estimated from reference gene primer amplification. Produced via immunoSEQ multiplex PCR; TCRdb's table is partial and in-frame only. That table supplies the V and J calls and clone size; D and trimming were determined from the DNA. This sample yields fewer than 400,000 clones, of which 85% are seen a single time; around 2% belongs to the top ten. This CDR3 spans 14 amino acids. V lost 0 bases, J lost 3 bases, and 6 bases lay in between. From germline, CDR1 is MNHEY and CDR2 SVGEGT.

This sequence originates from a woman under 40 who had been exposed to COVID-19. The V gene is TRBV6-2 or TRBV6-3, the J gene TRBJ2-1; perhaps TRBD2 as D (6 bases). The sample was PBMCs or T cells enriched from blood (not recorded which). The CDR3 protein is CASSYSTSYNEQFF. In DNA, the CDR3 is TGTGCCAGCAGTTACTCGACTAGCTACAATGAGCAGTTCTTC.